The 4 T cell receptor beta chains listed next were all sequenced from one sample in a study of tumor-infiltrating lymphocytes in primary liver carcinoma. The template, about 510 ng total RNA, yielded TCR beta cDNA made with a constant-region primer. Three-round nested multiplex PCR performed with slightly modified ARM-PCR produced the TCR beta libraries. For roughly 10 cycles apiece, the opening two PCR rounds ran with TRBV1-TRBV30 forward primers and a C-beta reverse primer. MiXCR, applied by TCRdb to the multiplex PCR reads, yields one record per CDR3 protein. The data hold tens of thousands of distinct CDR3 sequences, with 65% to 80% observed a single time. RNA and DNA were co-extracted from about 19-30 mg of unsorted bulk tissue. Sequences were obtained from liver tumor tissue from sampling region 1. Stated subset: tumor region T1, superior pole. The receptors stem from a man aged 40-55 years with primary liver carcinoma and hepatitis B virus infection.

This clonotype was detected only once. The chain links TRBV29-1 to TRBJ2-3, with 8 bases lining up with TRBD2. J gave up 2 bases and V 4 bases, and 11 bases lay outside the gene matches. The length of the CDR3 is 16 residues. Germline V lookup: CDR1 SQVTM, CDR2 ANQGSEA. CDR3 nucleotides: TGCAGCGTTGGGCCCGCGGGGGGAGGGCACACAGATACGCAGTATTTT. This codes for CSVGPAGGGHTDTQYF.

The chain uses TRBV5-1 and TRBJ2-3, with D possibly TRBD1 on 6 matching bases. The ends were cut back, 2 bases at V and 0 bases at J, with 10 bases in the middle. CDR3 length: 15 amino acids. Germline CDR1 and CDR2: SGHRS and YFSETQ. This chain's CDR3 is CASSFRDRSTDTQYF. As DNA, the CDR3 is TGCGCCAGCAGCTTTAGAGACAGGAGCACAGATACGCAGTATTTT.

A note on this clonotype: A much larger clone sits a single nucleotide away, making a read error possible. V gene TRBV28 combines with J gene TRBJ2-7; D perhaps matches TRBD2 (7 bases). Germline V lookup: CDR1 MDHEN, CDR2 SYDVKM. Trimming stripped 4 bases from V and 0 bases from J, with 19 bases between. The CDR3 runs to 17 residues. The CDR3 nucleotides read TGTGCCAGCAGTTCCTCAAGGGACTACAGGGCCTCCTACGAGCAGTACTTC. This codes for CASSSSRDYRASYEQYF.

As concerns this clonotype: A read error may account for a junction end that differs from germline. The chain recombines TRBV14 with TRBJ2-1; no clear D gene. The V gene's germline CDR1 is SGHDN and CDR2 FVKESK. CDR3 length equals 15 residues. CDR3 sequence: CGSSQGLGSYNEQFF. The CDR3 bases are TGTGGCAGCAGCCAAGGTCTTGGGTCCTACAATGAGCAGTTCTTC.